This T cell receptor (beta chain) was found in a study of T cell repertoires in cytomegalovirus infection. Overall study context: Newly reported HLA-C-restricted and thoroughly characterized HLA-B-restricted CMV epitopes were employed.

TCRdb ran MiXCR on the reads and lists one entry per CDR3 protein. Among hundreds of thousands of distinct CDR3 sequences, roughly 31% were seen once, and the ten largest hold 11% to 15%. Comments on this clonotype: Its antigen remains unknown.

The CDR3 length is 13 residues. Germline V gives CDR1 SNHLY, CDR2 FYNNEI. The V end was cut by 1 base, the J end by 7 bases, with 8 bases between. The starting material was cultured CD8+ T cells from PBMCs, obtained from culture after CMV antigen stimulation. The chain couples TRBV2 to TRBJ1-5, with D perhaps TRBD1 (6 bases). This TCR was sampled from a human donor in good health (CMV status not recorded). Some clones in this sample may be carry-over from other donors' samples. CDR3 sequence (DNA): TGTGCCAGCAGTGAAGGCCAGGGGCAGCCCCAGCATTTT. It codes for CASSEGQGQPQHF.